The source of this T cell receptor beta chain is a study of shared clonotypes between healthy human individuals (dated by TCRdb to 2018 to 2020). In terms of the full investigation: Three men and two women, aged 18 to 49 years, made up the cohort. For each donor, CD4 naive and CD4 memory were each run on three plates, CD8 naive on two plates, and CD8 memory on one plate. To estimate repertoire size and how much clonotype sharing occurs between individuals, the study deeply sequenced the blood TCR repertoires of several healthy adults. Different laboratories and diverse techniques were used to prepare libraries and sequence TCR repertoires, to increase sequencing depth and limit assay-specific biases. Per donor, leukapheresis produced somewhere between about 0.94 and 9 billion PBMCs. What the research found in general, with its limitations: Based on pairwise subsampling, the degree of clonotype sharing among donors was expected to be affected by sequencing depth. Naive subsets generally had larger estimated clonotype richness than memory subsets. Because the study included a small number of donors, the genetic and exposure-history diversity represented was limited. Higher generation probabilities were observed for clonotypes shared by all four sorted-subset donors than for non-shared clonotypes. Rarefaction of sorted-subset datasets indicated incomplete sequencing despite the large sequencing depth. Sampling was limited to blood, and TCR repertoires in tissue likely differ from TCR repertoires in blood. Across a handful of donors, around 5% of naive CD4, roughly 3.4% of naive CD8, under 2.5% of memory CD4, and about 0.44% of memory CD8 clonotypes were shared.

Using the deep immunoSEQ assay, multiplex PCR amplified TCR CDR3 regions from genomic DNA. Genomic DNA extracted from each cell subset was distributed evenly over all wells of several immunoSEQ 96-well plates, and each plate served as one replicate. For sorted subsets, each replicate PCR was loaded with roughly 200 ng genomic DNA, equivalent to about 33,000 T cell genomes. Purified libraries were quantified with a Qubit 3.0 fluorometer, sized on a Bioanalyzer 2100, and re-quantified with the KAPA Library Quantification kit. Each immunoSEQ 96-well plate was sequenced on its own single-read 150-cycle Illumina NextSeq 550 flow cell. The study's own analysis went as follows. Because only junctional sequences without quality scores were contained in the immunoSEQ output, filtering matching that applied to full-length reads could not be performed. Sequences were annotated with PyIR, a Python wrapper for IgBLAST v1.9, and V/J genes and CDR3 were assigned using IMGT germline references. Any read was removed if the V/J assignment was weak (E-value above 1e-6), the CDR3 was missing, or the read contained stop codons, out-of-frame junctions, or ambiguous translated residues. V3J clonotypes were defined as sequences sharing the same inferred V gene, J gene, and CDR3 amino acid sequence. The percentage overlap between two repertoires was calculated by dividing the number of shared unique clonotypes by the size of the smaller repertoire. Three approaches were used to assess repertoire richness: RTK rarefaction, the Chao1 estimator, and Recon v2.1 estimates of unobserved clonotypes. OLGA was used to compute generation probabilities for all TCRbeta clonotypes that the gDNA method yielded from a handful of donors. This immuneACCESS table, as held by TCRdb, lists in-frame sequences with V and J called but not all clones. Of the missing ones, under half trace to an unresolved V gene in checked studies; the others have no known cause. The V and J calls and clone size are taken from that table; D and trimming were inferred from the DNA. The sample table holds over 2 million clones, of which approximately 95% were seen once. Roughly 0.13% of the sample is taken by the ten largest.

The donors were healthy, HIV-negative adults with no recently reported acute infections or vaccinations. Every donor was a Caucasian adult residing in Nashville, Tennessee, USA. CD4+ T cells were enriched by magnetic negative selection; naive cells were then positively selected on CD45RA, and the negative fraction formed the memory subset. After blood collection by leukapheresis, PBMCs were isolated using Ficoll-Histopaque density gradient centrifugation and then cryopreserved in the vapor phase of liquid nitrogen. Purity and quantity of every magnetically sorted T cell population were checked by analytical flow cytometry. Each sorted fraction had its genomic DNA isolated and then quantified by UV absorbance on a Nanodrop 2000c. From the germline V gene (reference sequence), CDR1 is SGHNT and CDR2 is YYREEE. Measured from the cysteine to the phenylalanine, the CDR3 is 15 residues long. The CDR3 DNA has 45 bases and is translated from base 1. Germline trimming: 3 bases from V, 5 bases from J; junction bases outside gene matches: 8.

A remark on this clone: Its cognate antigen has yet to be identified. Nothing much larger sits one base from this clone, and base qualities are not available.

This TCR derives from a man between 18 and 29 years old in good health. Sequencing used naive CD4+ T cells sorted from blood. The cell subset or site label here, explained by the study, means: CD45RA+ positively selected. The sequence links TRBV5-4 to TRBJ2-1; TRBD2 agrees with 7 junctional bases. This receptor has the CDR3 CASSSSRGGNNEQFF. The bases are TGTGCCAGCAGCTCATCTAGGGGAGGGAACAATGAGCAGTTCTTC.